The entry below describes one TCR beta chain. What this receptor recognizes is not known. No quality values exist for individual bases; no much larger clone is one base distant. This sample stems from a study of blood T cell repertoires in COVID-19 (dated by TCRdb to about 2020). Looking at the study overall: Collaborator samples came from the United States, Italy and Spain and covered acute and convalescent phases of COVID-19. Nearly every sample came with metadata listing a de-identified subject ID, COVID-19 status, age in years and sex. A freely available public database, intended as a resource for researchers studying the immune response to SARS-CoV-2, is where the repertoires were released. The material from the prospective study consisted of cDNA or gDNA derived from T cells, B-cell-depleted T cells, or PBMCs. The dataset comprised deeply sampled blood TCRbeta repertoires from subjects exposed to, actively infected with, or recovered from COVID-19. HLA class I and class II types, where available, came from metadata supplied by the sample provider rather than from assay-based typing. Samples were obtained from the ongoing ImmuneRACE study (first 160 participants) and from 1,254 subjects provided by 6 global collaborators. What the authors observed across the whole study: Clinical and demographic metadata were provided uncurated, with the amount varying by source and participant.

The collaborating institutions used their own protocols to collect whole blood in K2EDTA tubes. For TCRbeta analysis, collaborator samples were shipped as frozen whole blood, as isolated PBMCs, or as DNA extracted from either sample type. V is pruned by 0 bases and J by 4 bases, leaving 3 bases of the junction without a gene match. The germline V gene (reference sequence) sets CDR1 to LNHNV and CDR2 to YYDKDF. Its CDR3 holds 15 amino acids, cysteine through phenylalanine. Only the CDR3 DNA is retained, 45 bases long and in frame from the first base. TCRbeta CDR3 regions were amplified from genomic DNA using the immunoSEQ Assay, a bias-controlled multiplex PCR. The authors processed their data as follows. The number of nucleated cells in each sample was estimated from the amplification of reference gene primers within the assay. To quantify the absolute abundance of each unique TCRbeta CDR3 rearrangement, sequence reads were collapsed and filtered. For each sample, productive Simpson clonality was calculated as the square root of Simpson's diversity index over productive rearrangements. Imported from immuneACCESS, the table was reduced by TCRdb to in-frame sequences with V and J called. These copies leave out some clones; in studies compared against another copy, an unresolved V gene accounts for under half, and the cause of the remainder is not known. V, J and clone size were drawn from that table, and D and trimming were deduced from the DNA. For this sample there are 180,000 or so clones; roughly 87% appear just once. The top ten clonotypes cover about 1.6% of the sample.

The origin of this receptor is a woman between 45 and 60 years old with acute or convalescent COVID-19. The chain uses TRBV15 and TRBJ2-3, and TRBD2 aligns with 8 junction nucleotides. Material for sequencing was peripheral blood. The CDR3 here reads CATSRDGGGSDTQYF. The nucleotide sequence is TGTGCCACCAGCAGAGATGGCGGGGGGTCAGATACGCAGTATTTT.